These 7 T cell receptor beta chains were sequenced from one sample in a study of cytomegalovirus exposure and HLA in healthy donors. 60 Vbeta and 13 Jbeta primers were used in PCR. Using immunoSEQ multiplex PCR, the repertoire was profiled, and TCRdb retains in-frame clones only, with some absent. The data hold 50,000 to 70,000 clones, with approximately 80% observed a single time. Sequencing used PBMCs. The source of these receptors is a female donor in good health and CMV-seronegative.

The chain carries TRBV11-2 and TRBJ1-6; no reliable D call. The CDR3 is 13 residues long. The ends were cut back, 0 bases at V and 13 bases at J, with 10 bases in the middle. The germline V gene encodes CDR1 SGHAT and CDR2 FQNNGV. CDR3 sequence (DNA): TGTGCCAGCAGCTTAGAGCCCAGTTCGCCCCTCCACTTT. It specifies CASSLEPSSPLHF. The full variable domain, in which reference TRBV11-2 and TRBJ1-6 provide the parts outside the CDR3, is EAGVAQSPRYKIIEKRQSVAFWCNPISGHATLYWYQQILGQGPKLLIQFQNNGVVDDSQLPKDRFSAERLKGVDSTLKIQPAKLEDSAVYLCASSLEPSSPLHFGNGTRLTVT.

V gene TRBV6-5 combines with J gene TRBJ2-3, with 8 bases fitting TRBD1. The ends lost 2 bases at V and 3 bases at J; junction bases unmatched: 1. Germline V lookup: CDR1 MNHEY, CDR2 SVGAGI. CDR3 size: 14 residues. CDR3 sequence: CASSYRTGTDTQYF. CDR3 DNA sequence: TGTGCCAGCAGTTACCGGACAGGGACAGATACGCAGTATTTT.

V is TRBV6-1 and J is TRBJ2-7, with TRBD2 identical over 11 bases. Trimming cost V 4 bases and J 3 bases; bases outside gene matches: 2. The germline V gene has CDR1 MNHNS and CDR2 SASEGT. This CDR3 contains 14 residues. CDR3 protein: CASSASGGFYEQYF. The CDR3 DNA sequence: TGTGCCAGCAGTGCTAGCGGGGGGTTCTACGAGCAGTACTTC.

This clone occurred a few times. The chain carries TRBV2 and TRBJ2-1, with D maybe TRBD2 (7 bases). Deletions cut 6 bases from V and 2 bases from J, with 20 bases between. Germline lookup yields CDR1 SNHLY and CDR2 FYNNEI. CDR3 length: 17 amino acids. The CDR3 DNA follows: TGTGCCAGCAGCGGACCGGATGGGCGGGGGCCCTACAATGAGCAGTTCTTC. Protein: CASSGPDGRGPYNEQFF.

The chain joins TRBV6-5 to TRBJ1-1, with 7 positions matching TRBD1. V dropped 0 bases and J dropped 10; count of bases not matched to a gene: 2. The CDR3 is 12 amino acids. Germline CDR1 and CDR2: MNHEY and SVGAGI. Here the CDR3 reads CASSYSTGLAFF. CDR3 nucleotide sequence: TGTGCCAGCAGTTACTCGACAGGGTTAGCTTTCTTT.

This clone was seen just once. V and J are TRBV28 and TRBJ1-6; TRBD1 aligns across 9 bases. V lost 3 bases and J lost 9; bases outside the gene matches: 12. The CDR3 is 17 residues long. Germline V gene sequence: CDR1 MDHEN, CDR2 SYDVKM. CDR3 sequence (DNA): TGTGCCAGCAGTTTGCCCCGGGACAGGGCGAAAAGTTCACCCCTCCACTTT. This gives the protein CASSLPRDRAKSSPLHF.

About this clone: One end of the junction does not line up with germline, which may come from a read error. J is TRBJ2-6 and V is TRBV4-1; a weak D match, TRBD1 (6 bases). The CDR3 runs to 18 residues. The germline gives CDR1 MGHRA, CDR2 YSYEKL. The CDR3 sequence is CASGQGTRDISGANVLTF. The CDR3 DNA follows: TGCGCCAGCGGCCAAGGGACACGGGACATCTCTGGGGCCAACGTCCTGACTTTC.